The 29 T cell receptor beta chains given below trace back to one sample, sequenced in a study of cytomegalovirus exposure and HLA in healthy donors. Both 60 Vbeta primers and 13 Jbeta primers went into the PCR. Repertoires were generated with immunoSEQ multiplex PCR, while TCRdb's copy carries only in-frame clones and drops some. The data hold under 200,000 clones, with 68% observed a single time. What was sequenced was PBMCs. The receptor set was obtained from a man in his fifties or sixties in good health and CMV-seronegative.

The V and J genes are TRBV27 and TRBJ1-2; D perhaps matches TRBD1 (5 bases). With 6 bases removed from V and 7 bases from J, the gap between germline ends came to 27 bases. Germline V gene sequence: CDR1 MNHEY, CDR2 SMNVEV (reference sequence). The CDR3 covers 17 residues. Here the CDR3 reads CASRRNLGTPRDCGYTF. The CDR3 nucleotides read TGTGCCAGCAGACGTAACCTCGGGACCCCGAGGGACTGTGGCTACACCTTC.

V and J are TRBV4-1 and TRBJ2-1; D possibly corresponds to TRBD1 (6 bases). V was trimmed by 3 bases and J by 0 bases, leaving 18 bases between them. The CDR3 has 18 residues. Germline CDR1 is MGHRA and CDR2 is YSYEKL. Here the CDR3 reads CASSHNARTASSYNEQFF. For the CDR3, the DNA is TGCGCCAGCAGCCACAACGCCCGGACAGCTAGCTCCTACAATGAGCAGTTCTTC.

The chain is built from TRBV27 and TRBJ2-1; 9 positions match TRBD2. The CDR3 runs to 15 residues. The trim removed 5 bases at V and 7 bases at J, leaving 9 bases unmatched. Germline-derived CDR1 and CDR2 are MNHEY and SMNVEV (reference sequence). The CDR3 spells CASSPRSGGWNEQFF. CDR3 DNA sequence: TGTGCCAGCAGTCCCCGTAGCGGGGGTTGGAATGAGCAGTTCTTC.

This clone was picked up a small number of times. CDR3 sequence reads: CASSGGTGYEQYF. CDR3 DNA sequence: TGCGCCAGCAGTGGCGGGACAGGCTACGAGCAGTACTTC. The rearrangement joins TRBV10-2 to TRBJ2-7; TRBD1 aligns across 8 bases. Germline assignment: CDR1 WSHSY and CDR2 SAAADI. The junction had 2 bases not matched to a gene; V was cut back by 4 bases and J by 3 bases. The CDR3 sequence is 13 residues long.

The CDR3 nucleotides read TGTGCCAGCAGTGGACGACCGGGACAGGGAGCTCAGACGGTTCAAGAGACCCAGTACTTC. It codes for CASSGRPGQGAQTVQETQYF. The V and J genes are TRBV6-1 and TRBJ2-5; 9 nucleotides match TRBD1. The CDR3 totals 20 residues. The V gene end was trimmed by 4 bases and the J gene end by 2 bases; junction bases not matched to a gene: 20. Germline lookup yields CDR1 MNHNS and CDR2 SASEGT.

The chain has TRBV7-8 and TRBJ1-5, with 7 bases lining up with TRBD1. V was pared by 5 bases and J by 7 bases, with 8 bases of the junction left unmatched. CDR3 length equals 14 residues. The V gene's germline CDR1 is SGHVS and CDR2 FQNEAQ. CDR3 DNA sequence: TGTGCCAGCAGCCCAAACAGGGGTAACCAGCCCCAGCATTTT. Translation: CASSPNRGNQPQHF.

This chain connects TRBV5-1 to TRBJ2-1; 10 bases align to TRBD2. Germline trimming cut 4 bases from V and 2 bases from J; bases unmatched to any gene: 9. Germline assignment: CDR1 SGHRS and CDR2 YFSETQ. The length of the CDR3 is 17 residues. The DNA for the CDR3 is TGCGCCAGCAGCCGTCTCGTTAGCGGGGGGCCCTACAATGAGCAGTTCTTC. It codes for CASSRLVSGGPYNEQFF.

This chain joins TRBV29-1 and TRBJ1-2, with D unclear. This CDR3 has 12 residues. V lost 0 bases and J 4 bases, leaving 6 bases between the germline ends. Looked up from germline, CDR1 is SQVTM and CDR2 is ANQGSEA. The CDR3 DNA reads TGCAGCGTTGAAGATCCCGTCTATGGCTACACCTTC. This translates into CSVEDPVYGYTF.

This chain uses TRBV19 with TRBJ1-6; D possibly corresponds to TRBD1 (6 bases). The ends were cut back, 10 bases at V and 6 bases at J, with 19 bases in the middle. This CDR3 spans 15 amino acids. Germline V gene data show CDR1 as LNHDA and CDR2 as SQIVND (reference sequence). CDR3 protein: CATHPPGTPNSPLHF. CDR3 DNA sequence: TGTGCCACCCACCCGCCGGGGACACCTAATTCACCCCTCCACTTT.

The chain is built from TRBV4-2 and TRBJ1-2; D uncertain. The CDR3 length is 13 residues. Germline CDR1 is LGHNA and CDR2 is YNFKEQ. V was clipped by 1 base and J by 8 bases, with 11 bases between them. The CDR3, as DNA: TGTGCCAGCAGCCAAGGGGCTGCTTTCGGCTACACCTTC. Its translation is CASSQGAAFGYTF.

As DNA, the CDR3 is TGTGCCAGCAGTGAAGCGCTTCCGGGATATGGCTACACCTTC. Translation gives CASSEALPGYGYTF. The chain uses TRBV6-1 and TRBJ1-2, with D hard to call. Germline V gene lookup returns CDR1 MNHNS and CDR2 SASEGT. CDR3 length equals 14 residues. V lost 0 bases and J lost 5, with 10 bases in between.

This rearrangement joins TRBV5-8 to TRBJ1-1, with 9 bases fitting TRBD1. This CDR3 has 18 residues. The germline CDR1 and CDR2 sequences are SGHTS and YDEGEE. V lost 1 base and J lost 2; bases outside the gene matches: 12. The CDR3 loop is CASSLFVSNRGLNTEAFF. In DNA, the CDR3 is TGTGCCAGCAGCTTGTTTGTTTCGAACAGGGGGCTTAACACTGAAGCTTTCTTT.

V is TRBV5-4 and J is TRBJ2-5; TRBD1 might be the D (6 bases). This CDR3 contains 15 residues. V was shortened by 3 bases and J by 3 bases, with 15 bases between the two germline ends. Germline-derived CDR1 and CDR2 are SGHNT and YYREEE (reference sequence). For the CDR3, the DNA is TGTGCCAGCAGCTCCGGACAGTTCCCAAAAGAGACCCAGTACTTC. Its protein is CASSSGQFPKETQYF.

The V call is TRBV6-6, the J call TRBJ2-7, with TRBD1 matching 7 bases. The V segment lost 4 bases and the J segment 6 bases; nucleotides outside the gene matches: 6. This CDR3 has 13 residues. The germline CDR1 and CDR2 sequences are MNHNY and SVGAGI (reference sequence). The CDR3 region has the DNA TGTGCCAGCAGTTCGACAGGGATCGCCGAGCAGTACTTC. It yields the protein CASSSTGIAEQYF.

This sequence joins TRBV11-3 and TRBJ1-1; D perhaps matches TRBD1 (5 bases). Germline-derived CDR1 and CDR2 are SGHNT and YENEEA. This CDR3 comprises 13 residues. Deletions cut 6 bases from V and 3 bases from J, with 11 bases between. In nucleotides, the CDR3 is TGTGCCAGCAGTTTGGGAGGGGACACTGAAGCTTTCTTT. Translating gives CASSLGGDTEAFF.

The chain links TRBV4-1 to TRBJ1-4; 11 bases are a match to TRBD1. V shed 1 base, J shed 5 bases, and the junction held 3 bases outside the gene matches. The CDR3 loop spans 16 amino acids. Per germline, CDR1 MGHRA and CDR2 YSYEKL. DNA of the CDR3: TGCGCCAGCAGCCAAGCGGGGACAGGGGGAAATGAAAAACTGTTTTTT. The encoded protein is CASSQAGTGGNEKLFF.

This rearrangement joins TRBV18 to TRBJ2-1, with D tentatively TRBD1 (5 bases). The CDR3 is 14 residues long. The V gene's germline CDR1 is KGHSH and CDR2 LQKENI. V was trimmed by 1 base and J by 6 bases, leaving 10 bases between them. The CDR3 DNA sequence: TGTGCCAGCTCACCACGACAGCAATCCAATGAGCAGTTCTTC. Amino acids: CASSPRQQSNEQFF.

A single count supports this clone. The chain combines TRBV5-1 with TRBJ2-3, with 11 bases fitting TRBD1. Germline CDR1 and CDR2: SGHRS and YFSETQ. The V gene end was trimmed by 1 base and the J gene end by 5 bases; junction bases not matched to a gene: 3. This CDR3 has 15 amino acids. In DNA, the CDR3 is TGCGCCAGCAGCTTGACGGGACAGGGGGTAGATACGCAGTATTTT. It translates to CASSLTGQGVDTQYF.

This clone was observed a few times. The chain links TRBV18 to TRBJ1-1; no clear D gene. CDR3 length: 13 residues. V lost 7 bases to trimming and J lost 0 bases, with 9 bases between them. CDR1 is KGHSH, CDR2 LQKENI, per germline. CDR3 loop: CASCEGMNTEAFF. CDR3 sequence (DNA): TGTGCCAGCTGCGAGGGCATGAACACTGAAGCTTTCTTT.

Regarding this clone: This specimen includes other DNA sequences encoding the same CDR3. J is TRBJ1-5 and V is TRBV2; perhaps TRBD1 as D (5 bases). Germline V gene sequence: CDR1 SNHLY, CDR2 FYNNEI. V shed 2 bases and J shed 4 bases, with 9 bases lying between them. The length of the CDR3 is 14 residues. DNA of the CDR3: TGTGCCAGCAGTGAACGGCAGGGTAATCAGCCCCAGCATTTT. Its translation: CASSERQGNQPQHF. Full variable domain (missing parts from reference TRBV2 and TRBJ1-5): EPEVTQTPSHQVTQMGQEVILRCVPISNHLYFYWYRQILGQKVEFLVSFYNNEISEKSEIFDDQFSVERPDGSNFTLKIRSTKLEDSAMYFCASSERQGNQPQHFGDGTRLSIL.

The genes are TRBV6-5 and TRBJ2-5; 7 nucleotides line up with TRBD1. Germline CDR1 reads MNHEY; CDR2 reads SVGAGI. J was trimmed by 7 bases and V by 5 bases; bases with no gene match: 7. This CDR3 spans 13 amino acids. The CDR3, as DNA: TGTGCCAGCAGTGAGAGACAGGGTGGGACCCAGTACTTC. It codes for CASSERQGGTQYF.

This clone was detected only a few times. The rearrangement links TRBV6-6 to TRBJ1-4; the match to TRBD1 covers 7 bases. CDR3 size: 15 residues. V dropped 5 bases and J dropped 4; count of bases not matched to a gene: 7. The V gene's germline CDR1 is MNHNY and CDR2 SVGAGI (reference sequence). Written as DNA, the CDR3 is TGTGCCAGCAGTGGACAGACAGGGTTTAATGAAAAACTGTTTTTT. Translation gives CASSGQTGFNEKLFF.

This clone was observed a handful of times. This chain joins TRBV10-1 and TRBJ2-2; D possibly corresponds to TRBD2 (5 bases). Germline V lookup: CDR1 WNHNN, CDR2 SYGVQD (reference sequence). V lost 0 bases and J 4 bases, leaving 12 bases between the germline ends. The CDR3 covers 16 residues. CDR3 DNA: TGCGCCAGCAGTGAGTCTTACTCTGGAGGCACCGGGGAGCTGTTTTTT. This gives the protein CASSESYSGGTGELFF.

The rearrangement joins TRBV5-4 to TRBJ2-3; unclear D gene. V lost 1 base, J lost 4 bases, and 7 bases lay in between. Germline V CDR1 and CDR2: SGHNT, YYREEE (reference sequence). The CDR3 runs 13 residues. The CDR3 region has the DNA TGTGCCAGCAGCTTGAACCGAGCAGATACGCAGTATTTT. This encodes CASSLNRADTQYF. The whole variable domain, filled in from reference TRBV5-4 and TRBJ2-3, reads ETGVTQSPTHLIKTRGQQVTLRCSSQSGHNTVSWYQQALGQGPQFIFQYYREEENGRGNFPPRFSGLQFPNYSSELNVNALELDDSALYLCASSLNRADTQYFGPGTRLTVL.

This clone has a handful of counts. The V and J genes are TRBV15 and TRBJ1-4, with 12 bases matching TRBD1. Losses at the gene ends were 5 bases for V and 8 bases for J; bases not matched to a gene: 6. Germline V gene sequence: CDR1 LNHNV, CDR2 YYDKDF (reference sequence). The CDR3 totals 15 residues. CDR3 protein: CATSGTGGNPEKLFF. The CDR3 region has the DNA TGTGCCACCAGCGGGACAGGGGGCAATCCGGAAAAACTGTTTTTT.

The chain is built from TRBV28 and TRBJ1-5, with D unclear. In germline, CDR1 is MDHEN, CDR2 SYDVKM. This CDR3 has 15 amino acids. The V and J ends lost 3 bases and 1 base respectively, with 10 bases between them. CDR3 protein: CASSFVTESNQPQHF. CDR3 in DNA: TGTGCCAGCAGTTTCGTTACGGAGAGCAATCAGCCCCAGCATTTT.

The chain links TRBV19 to TRBJ2-2; D might be TRBD1 (5 bases). The CDR3 consists of 19 residues. Trimming removed 4 bases at V and 3 bases at J, with 24 bases between. CDR1 and CDR2 from the germline V gene are LNHDA and SQIVND (reference sequence). The CDR3 protein is CASSKKLRRHEGDTGELFF. DNA of the CDR3: TGTGCCAGTAGTAAGAAGCTTCGCAGGCATGAAGGGGACACCGGGGAGCTGTTTTTT. The entire variable domain, with the rest obtained from reference TRBV19 and TRBJ2-2, is as follows: DGGITQSPKYLFRKEGQNVTLSCEQNLNHDAMYWYRQDPGQGLRLIYYSQIVNDFQKGDIAEGYSVSREKKESFPLTVTSAQKNPTAFYLCASSKKLRRHEGDTGELFFGEGSRLTVL.

This clone appeared a few times. The chain couples TRBV6-4 to TRBJ1-2; the match to TRBD1 covers 7 bases. The CDR3 contains 14 residues. The V gene's germline CDR1 is MRHNA and CDR2 SNTAGT. Unmatched junction bases numbered 12, after V lost 6 bases and J lost 8 bases. The CDR3 DNA sequence: TGTGCCAGCAGGTCCGGGACAGCCATGGGGGGCTACACCTTC. This codes for CASRSGTAMGGYTF.

The rearrangement uses TRBV6-5 and TRBJ1-5, with D perhaps matching TRBD1 (6 bases). V was trimmed by 5 bases and J by 0 bases, leaving 8 bases between them. Germline-derived CDR1 and CDR2 are MNHEY and SVGAGI. This CDR3 region has 14 residues. This CDR3 is CASSRTDSNQPQHF. DNA for the CDR3: TGTGCCAGCAGTCGGACAGATAGCAATCAGCCCCAGCATTTT.